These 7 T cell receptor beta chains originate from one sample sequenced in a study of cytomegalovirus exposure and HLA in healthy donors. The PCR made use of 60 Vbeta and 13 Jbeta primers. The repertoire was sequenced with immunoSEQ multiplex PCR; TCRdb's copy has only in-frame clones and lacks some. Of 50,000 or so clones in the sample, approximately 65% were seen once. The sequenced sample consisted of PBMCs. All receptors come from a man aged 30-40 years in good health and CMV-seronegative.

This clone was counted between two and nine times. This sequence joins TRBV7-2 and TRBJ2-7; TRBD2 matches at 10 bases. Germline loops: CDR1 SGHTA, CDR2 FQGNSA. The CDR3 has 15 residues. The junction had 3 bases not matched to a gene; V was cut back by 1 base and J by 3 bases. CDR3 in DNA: TGTGCCAGCAGCTTAGGACTAGCGGGCTTCTACGAGCAGTACTTC. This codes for CASSLGLAGFYEQYF.

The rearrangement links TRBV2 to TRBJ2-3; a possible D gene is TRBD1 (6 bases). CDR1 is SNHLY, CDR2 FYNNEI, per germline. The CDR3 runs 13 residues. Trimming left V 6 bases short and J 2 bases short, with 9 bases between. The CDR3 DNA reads TGTGCCAGCAGCTGGGACAACACAGATACGCAGTATTTT. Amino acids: CASSWDNTDTQYF.

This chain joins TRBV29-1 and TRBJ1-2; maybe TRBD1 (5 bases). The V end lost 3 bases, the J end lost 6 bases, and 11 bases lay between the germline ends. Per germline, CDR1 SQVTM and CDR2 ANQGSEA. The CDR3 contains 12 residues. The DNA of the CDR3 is TGCAGCGTTGAGGAGGGGTCGGATGGCTACACCTTC. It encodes CSVEEGSDGYTF.

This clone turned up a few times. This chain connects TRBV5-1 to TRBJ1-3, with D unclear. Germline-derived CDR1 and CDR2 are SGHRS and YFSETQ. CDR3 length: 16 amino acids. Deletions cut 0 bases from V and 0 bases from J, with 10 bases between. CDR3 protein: CASSLAGNPSGNTIYF. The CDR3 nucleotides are TGCGCCAGCAGCTTGGCCGGGAATCCCTCTGGAAACACCATATATTTT.

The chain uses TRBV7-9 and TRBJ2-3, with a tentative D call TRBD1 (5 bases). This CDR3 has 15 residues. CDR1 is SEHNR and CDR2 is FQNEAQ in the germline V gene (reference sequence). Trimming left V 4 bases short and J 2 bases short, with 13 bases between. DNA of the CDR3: TGTGCCAGCAGCTCCTTAGGGGCTACCACAGATACGCAGTATTTT. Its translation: CASSSLGATTDTQYF.

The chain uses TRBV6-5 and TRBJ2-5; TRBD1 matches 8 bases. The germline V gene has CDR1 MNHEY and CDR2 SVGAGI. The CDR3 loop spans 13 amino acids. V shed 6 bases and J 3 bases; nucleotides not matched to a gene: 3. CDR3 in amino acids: CASRGQGEETQYF. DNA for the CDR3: TGTGCCAGCAGAGGACAGGGAGAAGAGACCCAGTACTTC.

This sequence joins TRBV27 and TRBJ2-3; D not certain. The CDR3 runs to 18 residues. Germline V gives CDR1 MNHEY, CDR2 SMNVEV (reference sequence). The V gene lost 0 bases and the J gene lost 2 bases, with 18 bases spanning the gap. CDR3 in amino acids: CASSLSPLSSRYTDTQYF. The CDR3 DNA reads TGTGCCAGCAGTTTATCGCCGTTGAGTAGCAGATACACAGATACGCAGTATTTT.